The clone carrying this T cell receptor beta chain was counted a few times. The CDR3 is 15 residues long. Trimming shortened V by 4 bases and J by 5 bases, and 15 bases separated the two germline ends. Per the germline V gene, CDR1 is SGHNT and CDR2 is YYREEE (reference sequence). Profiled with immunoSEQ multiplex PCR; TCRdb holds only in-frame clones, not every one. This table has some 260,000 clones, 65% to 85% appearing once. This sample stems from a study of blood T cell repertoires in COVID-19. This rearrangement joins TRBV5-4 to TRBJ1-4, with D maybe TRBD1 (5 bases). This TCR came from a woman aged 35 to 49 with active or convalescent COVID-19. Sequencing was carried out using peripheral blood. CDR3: CASSANRGGNEKLFF. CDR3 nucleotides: TGTGCCAGCAGCGCTAATCGCGGGGGAAATGAAAAACTGTTTTTT.